The present entry profiles one TCR beta chain with its context. This entry belongs to a study of blood T cell repertoires in COVID-19. As for the study in general: Sites across the United States, Italy and Spain contributed samples from acute and convalescent COVID-19.

Participant reports of clinical history set cohort assignment. V was pared by 4 bases and J by 8 bases, with 18 bases of the junction left unmatched. Germline lookup yields CDR1 LGHDT and CDR2 YNNKEL (reference sequence). The CDR3 has 17 amino acids. Original methodology: Counts of nucleated cells, estimated from reference gene primer amplification, were obtained. Repertoires were generated with immunoSEQ multiplex PCR, while TCRdb's copy carries only in-frame clones and drops some. That table furnishes V, J and clone size, whereas the DNA furnished D and trimming. The sample holds more than 300,000 clones; approximately 89% are singletons and the top ten take roughly a tenth.

The rearrangement uses TRBV3-1 (or the pseudogene TRBV3-2) and TRBJ1-2; 8 bases line up with TRBD1. The receptor's source is a woman between 25 and 40 years old who had recovered from COVID-19. Sequenced sample: PBMCs or T cells enriched from blood (not recorded which). The CDR3 protein is CASSPYTLGGQDGGYTF. The CDR3 DNA is TGTGCCAGCAGCCCCTATACCTTAGGGGGACAGGACGGGGGCTACACCTTC.